This paragraph reports one T cell receptor beta chain. As yet, its antigen is unknown. The CDR3 spans 13 residues. CDR1 ENHRY and CDR2 SYGVKD come from the germline V gene. Trimming removed 11 bases from V and 5 bases from J, with 18 bases in between. This entry belongs to a study of CD8 T cells in Susac syndrome. The study's findings and limits: It was acknowledged in the study that the number of individuals who were included in its TCR sequencing and HLA analysis was relatively small.

It was with random hexamers that about 0.45 to 1 ug RNA was reverse transcribed. The immunoSEQ assay covered 54 Vbeta and 13 Jbeta segments for CDR3. One entry per CDR3 protein, called by TCRdb with MiXCR from the immunoSEQ multiplex PCR reads. The table lists around 230,000 distinct CDR3 sequences, 95% of them singletons, with roughly 0.1% in the top ten. In the multiple sclerosis control group, patients were treatment-naive and had stable or active relapsing-remitting disease. This chain connects TRBV10-3 to TRBJ2-5, with a tentative D call TRBD1 (6 bases). The sequenced sample was CD4+ T cells from PBMCs. The sequence was collected from a human donor with multiple sclerosis. The CDR3 spells CAPGAGFGETQYF. In DNA form, the CDR3 reads TGTGCCCCAGGGGCGGGTTTTGGGGAGACCCAGTACTTC.